The source of this TCR beta chain is a study of regulatory T cells in long-lasting Graves disease. This clonotype was seen only a few times. V was clipped by 5 bases and J by 6 bases, with 17 bases between them. CDR1 is LGHDT, CDR2 YNNKEL, per germline (reference sequence). The CDR3 extends over 15 amino acids. For TCR beta, libraries came from iRepertoire HTBI primers and Arm-PCR of CDR3 regions. Via MiXCR, TCRdb re-called the multiplex PCR reads, giving one row per CDR3 protein. The sample lists hundreds of thousands of distinct CDR3 sequences, less than 25% occurring once. The time point denotes: persistent/refractory GD, antithyroid drugs over 5 years with positive TRAb. The TCR library was prepared using RNA isolated from PBMCs.

The receptor comes from a female donor with Graves disease. The chain carries TRBV3-1 and TRBJ2-1; D could derive from TRBD1 or TRBD2 (7 bases each). Sequencing used peripheral blood mononuclear cells (PBMCs), obtained when the disease was refractory, from a patient treated with antithyroid drugs. The CDR3 region has the DNA TGTGCCAGCAGCGACAGGGAGGGTGTTTTCAATGAGCAGTTCTTC. Residues: CASSDREGVFNEQFF.